These T cell receptor beta chains were read from a single sample in a study of CD8 T cells in ankylosing spondylitis. TCRdb reprocessed the 5' RACE reads via MiXCR and lists one record per CDR3 protein. The sample consists of about 240,000 distinct CDR3 sequences, about 10% of them appearing once. Material for sequencing was blood, either unsorted or a sorted T cell fraction (not recorded which). The source of these receptors is a male donor with ankylosing spondylitis or in good health (not recorded which). Both conserved end residues are part of each CDR3. A D gene is named only where the DNA matches it firmly. Clone size appears in some rows only: once, few, many, or a class for an expanded clone.

clone_size j_call d_call v_call cdr3_nt cdr3_aa
few TRBJ2-5 TRBD2 TRBV5-5 TGTGCCAGCAGCTTGGTGTCCGGGGAGGGAGAGACCCAGTACTTC CASSLVSGEGETQYF
many TRBJ2-7 TRBD1 TRBV6-1 TGTGCCAGCAGTGATAGACAGGGCCCCGGCTACGAGCAGTACTTC CASSDRQGPGYEQYF
few TRBJ2-7 . TRBV2 TGTGCCAGCCAGTCTGGGATCCACGAGCAGTACTTC CASQSGIHEQYF
many TRBJ2-1 TRBD2 TRBV29-1 TGCAGCGTTGGGACTAGCGGGGGGGCATCCTACAATGAGCAGTTCTTC CSVGTSGGASYNEQFF
many TRBJ2-7 . TRBV18 TGTGCCAGCTCACCGAGGAGCCCCGACGAGCAGTACTTC CASSPRSPDEQYF
. TRBJ2-2 . TRBV12-3/TRBV12-4 TGTGCCAGCATGTTGACGACCGGGGAGCTGTTTTTT CASMLTTGELFF
many TRBJ2-3 . TRBV5-1 TGCGCCAGCCGGGGTCAGGGTTCTTCTAATACGCAGTATTTT CASRGQGSSNTQYF
. TRBJ2-3 TRBD2 TRBV5-1 TGCGCCAGCAGCGACGGACTAGTCACAGATACGCAGTATTTT CASSDGLVTDTQYF
many TRBJ2-1 . TRBV10-3 TGTGCCATCAGTGACTCTTGGGGGGCCGCCAATGAGCAGTTCTTC CAISDSWGAANEQFF
many TRBJ2-7 . TRBV20-1 TGCAGTGCTTCACCGACGGGGACCTACGAGCAGTACTTC CSASPTGTYEQYF
few TRBJ2-1 . TRBV7-3 TGTGCCAGCAGCCCACAGGCGGCGGGGGCGATCGGTGAGCAGTTCTTC CASSPQAAGAIGEQFF
many TRBJ2-7 TRBD2 TRBV20-1 TGCAGTGCCCCGCTAGCGGGAGTGAATGAGCAGTACTTC CSAPLAGVNEQYF
many TRBJ2-1 TRBD2 TRBV27 TGTGCCAGCGGGGGGGATGAGCAGTTCTTC CASGGDEQFF
few TRBJ1-2 . TRBV29-1 TGCAGCGTACCGGGCCTGCGGGGCTACACCTTC CSVPGLRGYTF
. TRBJ1-2 TRBD1 TRBV19 TGTGCCAGTACCTGGGACAGGACTAACTATGGCTACACCTTC CASTWDRTNYGYTF
many TRBJ2-2 TRBD2 TRBV12-3/TRBV12-4 TGTGCCAGCAGTTTAGAAGCGGGACGGAACACCGGGGAGCTGTTTTTT CASSLEAGRNTGELFF
few TRBJ2-2 . TRBV27 TGTGCCAGCAGTTTATTTTCGGACGCCGGGGAGCTGTTTTTT CASSLFSDAGELFF
few TRBJ1-6 . TRBV3-1 TGTGCCAGCAGCCAAGAATCGGTGAATTCACCCCTCCACTTT CASSQESVNSPLHF
. TRBJ2-7 . TRBV29-1 TGCAGTGTTGGTTTGCGGATGAAGGACGAGCAGTACTTC CSVGLRMKDEQYF
many TRBJ2-1 . TRBV5-1 TGCGCCAGCAGCCTCGGGGTTCTTTGGGGGAGCTCCTACAATGAGCAGTTCTTC CASSLGVLWGSSYNEQFF
. TRBJ2-5 TRBD1 TRBV28 TGTGCCAGCACCTGGGACAGTTTTGGCGTGACCCAGTACTTC CASTWDSFGVTQYF
. TRBJ1-5 . TRBV6-6 TGTGCCGGGGGGGGAGGCAATCAGCCCCAGCATTTT CAGGGGNQPQHF
many TRBJ2-7 TRBD2 TRBV5-1 TGCGCCAGCAGCGGAAGAGGACTAGCGGGAGTATATTCCTACGAGCAGTACTTC CASSGRGLAGVYSYEQYF
few TRBJ2-1 . TRBV12-3/TRBV12-4 TGTGCCAGCCAGGAAGGGTTGCGGGGGCGGTCTGAGCAGTTCTTC CASQEGLRGRSEQFF
few TRBJ1-2 . TRBV14 TGTGCCAGCAGCCACTTCCCGTCCCAAAACTATGGCTACACCTTC CASSHFPSQNYGYTF
. TRBJ2-7 . TRBV20-1 TGCAGTGCTAGAGTGCCGGGACGAGCCTCCTACGAGCAGTACTTC CSARVPGRASYEQYF
. TRBJ2-5 . TRBV18 TGTGCCAGCAGCCCAGAAGAGACCCAGTACTTC CASSPEETQYF
many TRBJ1-2 . TRBV29-1 TGCAGCGTCCAACAACAGGGATATGGCTACACCTTC CSVQQQGYGYTF
many TRBJ2-7 TRBD1 TRBV20-1 TGCAGTGCCATGAGGGGGCTGGTCGAGCAGTACTTC CSAMRGLVEQYF
few TRBJ2-5 . TRBV12-3/TRBV12-4 TGTGCCAGCAGTTTAAATGCCGGGAAGCAAGAGACCCAGTACTTC CASSLNAGKQETQYF
many TRBJ2-1 . TRBV11-2 TGTGCCAGCAGCTTATTGGGGGAGAATTTTTATGAGCAGTTCTTC CASSLLGENFYEQFF
. TRBJ2-2 . TRBV6-1 TGTGTCGGCAGCGACAGAGGGGTCGGGGAGCTGTTTTTT CVGSDRGVGELFF
many TRBJ2-3 . TRBV5-1 TGCGCCAGCATCCGGGACGGGACTGATACGCAGTATTTT CASIRDGTDTQYF
many TRBJ2-1 . TRBV2 TGTGCCAGCAGCTCTGTGCGCGCTTCATACAATGAGCAGTTCTTC CASSSVRASYNEQFF
many TRBJ1-6 TRBD1 TRBV5-1 TGCGCCAGCAGCTCTCGTGGACAGGCGTTTAATAATTCACCCCTCCACTTT CASSSRGQAFNNSPLHF
. TRBJ2-1 TRBD2 TRBV5-5 TGTGCCAGCAGCTCCCTAGCGGGAGTCCTACCCTACAATGAGCAGTTCTTC CASSSLAGVLPYNEQFF
many TRBJ2-7 . TRBV7-9 TGTGCCAGCAGCTCAGGGAAAGGGTACGAGCAGTACTTC CASSSGKGYEQYF
. TRBJ1-1 . TRBV16 TGTGCCAGCAGCCAATTCTTTATAACAGATACGAACACTGAAGCTTTCTTT CASSQFFITDTNTEAFF
few TRBJ2-5 TRBD1 TRBV5-1 TGCGCCAGCAGCTACCGACAGGGTGAGGAGACCCAGTACTTC CASSYRQGEETQYF
few TRBJ2-2 TRBD1 TRBV20-1 TGCTGTGCTAGACTTCCCGGGACAGCCCACACCGGGGAGCTGTTTTTT CCARLPGTAHTGELFF
. TRBJ1-3 . TRBV2 TGTGCCAGCAGTGAAGTCGGAGTCTCTGGAAACACCATATATTTT CASSEVGVSGNTIYF
many TRBJ2-3 . TRBV20-1 TGCAGTGCTAGAGATTGGACCAGCACAGATACGCAGTATTTT CSARDWTSTDTQYF
. TRBJ2-7 . TRBV28 TGTGCCAGCAGTTCTGACAGACACGAGCAGTACTTC CASSSDRHEQYF
. TRBJ2-3 . TRBV6-1 TGTGCCACCTCGGGAACCGGAACAGATACGCAGTATTTT CATSGTGTDTQYF
. TRBJ2-3 . TRBV2 TGTGCCAGCAGTCCCTTCGGCGGGGGCTCCACAGATACGCAGTATTTT CASSPFGGGSTDTQYF
many TRBJ1-5 . TRBV28 TGTGCCAGCACCCCATGGGAGGGGAGTTATAGCAATCAGCCCCAGCATTTT CASTPWEGSYSNQPQHF
many TRBJ2-5 TRBD2 TRBV12-3/TRBV12-4 TGTGCCAGCAGTTTAAGCGGACTAGCGGGCATTCCGGTCGAGACCCAGTACTTC CASSLSGLAGIPVETQYF
. TRBJ2-7 . TRBV4-2 TGTGCCAGCAGCCAAGATCTCTACGAGCAGTACTTC CASSQDLYEQYF
few TRBJ2-1 TRBD1 TRBV3-1 TGTGCCAGCAGCCAATGGGCAGGGGGAGACGAGCAGTTCTTC CASSQWAGGDEQFF
many TRBJ2-5 . TRBV20-1 TGCAGTGCTAGCAGAGGTGGACAAGAGACCCAGTACTTC CSASRGGQETQYF
. TRBJ2-7 . TRBV6-5 TGTGCCAGCAGTTACTCAAGGGGGAGCGAGCAGTACTTC CASSYSRGSEQYF
. TRBJ2-5 . TRBV2 TGTGCCAGCAGTGAAACGCCGGAGGCCCAGTACTTC CASSETPEAQYF
many TRBJ2-1 . TRBV20-1 TGCAGTGCTAGAGATAGGAGGGGCTTCTCCTACAATGAGCAGTTCTTC CSARDRRGFSYNEQFF
few TRBJ2-2 TRBD1 TRBV5-1 TGCGCCAGCAGCTGGACCGGGACAGGACCCGCCGGGGAGCTGTTTTTT CASSWTGTGPAGELFF
. TRBJ2-3 . TRBV5-1 TGCGCCAGCAGCTCGGGGGAGCGTGGCAGGGCAGATACGCAGTATTTT CASSSGERGRADTQYF